This T cell receptor (beta chain) stems from a study of blood T cell repertoires in COVID-19. Study in general: From the United States, Italy and Spain came samples of acute and convalescent COVID-19.

In the original analysis: Amplification of reference gene primers was used by the study to estimate nucleated cell counts. Generated by immunoSEQ multiplex PCR, the TCRdb table keeps only in-frame clones and is missing some. The DNA gave D and trimming, while V, J and clone size come from that table. The table shows 250,000 to 350,000 clones, with around 90% occurring only once. Germline lookup yields CDR1 LNHNV and CDR2 YYDKDF (reference sequence). Trimming took off 0 bases at V and 4 bases at J, with 6 bases between the two ends. The CDR3 has 14 amino acids. The rearrangement links TRBV15 to TRBJ2-2; TRBD1 might be the D (5 bases). The receptor comes from a woman aged 25 to 39 with COVID-19, enrolled during active disease. Specimen: peripheral blood. The CDR3 sequence: CATSRDQGTGELFF. The CDR3 DNA is TGTGCCACCAGCAGAGATCAGGGCACCGGGGAGCTGTTTTTT.